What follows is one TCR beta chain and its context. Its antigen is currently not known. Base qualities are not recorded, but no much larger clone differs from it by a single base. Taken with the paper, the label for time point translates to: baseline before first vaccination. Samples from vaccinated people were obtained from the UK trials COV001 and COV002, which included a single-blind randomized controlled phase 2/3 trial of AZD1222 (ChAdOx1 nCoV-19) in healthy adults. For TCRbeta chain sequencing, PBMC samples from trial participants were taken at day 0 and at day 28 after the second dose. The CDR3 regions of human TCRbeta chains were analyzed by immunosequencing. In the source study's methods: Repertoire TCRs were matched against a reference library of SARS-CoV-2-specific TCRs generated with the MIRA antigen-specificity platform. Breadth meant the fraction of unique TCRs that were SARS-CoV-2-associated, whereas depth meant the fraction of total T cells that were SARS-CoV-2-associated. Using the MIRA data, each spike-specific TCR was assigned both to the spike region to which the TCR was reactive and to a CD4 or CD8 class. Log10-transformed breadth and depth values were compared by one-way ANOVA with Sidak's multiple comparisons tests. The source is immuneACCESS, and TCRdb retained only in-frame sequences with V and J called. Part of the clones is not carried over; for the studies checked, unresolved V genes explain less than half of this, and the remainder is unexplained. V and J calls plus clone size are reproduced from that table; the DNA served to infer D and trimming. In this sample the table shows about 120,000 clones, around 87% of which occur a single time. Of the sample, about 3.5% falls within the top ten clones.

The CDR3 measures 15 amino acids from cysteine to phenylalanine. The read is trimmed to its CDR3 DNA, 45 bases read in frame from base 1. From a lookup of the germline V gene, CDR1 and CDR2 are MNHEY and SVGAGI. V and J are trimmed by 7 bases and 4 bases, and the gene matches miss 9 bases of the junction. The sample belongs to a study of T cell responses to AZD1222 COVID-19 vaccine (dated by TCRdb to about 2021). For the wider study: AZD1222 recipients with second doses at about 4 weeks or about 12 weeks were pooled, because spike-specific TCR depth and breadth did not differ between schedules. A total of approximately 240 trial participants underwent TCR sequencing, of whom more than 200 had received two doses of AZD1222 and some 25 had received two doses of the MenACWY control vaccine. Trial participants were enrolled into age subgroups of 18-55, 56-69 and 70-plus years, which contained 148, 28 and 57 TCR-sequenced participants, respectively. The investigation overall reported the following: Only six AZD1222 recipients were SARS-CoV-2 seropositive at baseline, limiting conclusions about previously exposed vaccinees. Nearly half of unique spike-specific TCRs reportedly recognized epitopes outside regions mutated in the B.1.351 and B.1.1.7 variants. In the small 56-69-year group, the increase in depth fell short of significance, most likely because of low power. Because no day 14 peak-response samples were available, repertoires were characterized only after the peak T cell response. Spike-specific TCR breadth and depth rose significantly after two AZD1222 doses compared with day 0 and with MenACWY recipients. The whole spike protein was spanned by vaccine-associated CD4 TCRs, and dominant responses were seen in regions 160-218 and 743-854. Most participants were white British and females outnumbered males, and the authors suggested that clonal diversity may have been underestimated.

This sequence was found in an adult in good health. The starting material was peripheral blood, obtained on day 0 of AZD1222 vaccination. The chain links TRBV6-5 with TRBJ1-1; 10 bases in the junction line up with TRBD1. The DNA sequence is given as TGTGCCAGCACCACGACAGGGGGCTGGAGCACTGAAGCTTTCTTT. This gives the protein CASTTTGGWSTEAFF.